The clone carrying this T cell receptor beta chain came up many times. TCRdb called the 5' RACE reads again in MiXCR, with one record for every CDR3 protein. This sample has about 54,000 distinct CDR3 sequences; roughly 18% occur once, and the top ten carry under 3%. CD25-based Treg depletion was applied to purified naive CD4+ T cells. This CDR3 is 14 amino acids long. The V gene's germline CDR1 is DFQATT and CDR2 SNEGSKA (reference sequence). Trimming cost V 1 base and J 8 bases, with 17 bases left between them. The source of this sequence is a female donor with breast cancer. The genes are TRBV20-1 and TRBJ1-2; D possibly corresponds to TRBD1 (6 bases). Sequencing used naive CD4+ T cells sorted from blood. Subset here: naive CD4+ T cells, CD4+CD45RA+CD25-. The CDR3 DNA is TGCAGTGCTAGAGGGGGGCGACGGGCGCGAGGCTACACCTTC. Protein: CSARGGRRARGYTF.